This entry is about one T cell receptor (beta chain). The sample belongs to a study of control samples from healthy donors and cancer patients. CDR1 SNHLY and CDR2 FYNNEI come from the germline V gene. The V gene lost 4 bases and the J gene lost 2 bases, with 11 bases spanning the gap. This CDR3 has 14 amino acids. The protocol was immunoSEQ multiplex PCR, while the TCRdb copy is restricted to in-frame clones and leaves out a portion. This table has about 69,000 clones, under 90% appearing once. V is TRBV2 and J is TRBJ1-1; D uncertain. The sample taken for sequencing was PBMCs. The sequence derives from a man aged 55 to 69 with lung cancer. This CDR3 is CASSVADRNTEAFF. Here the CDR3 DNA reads TGTGCCAGCAGTGTTGCGGACCGAAACACTGAAGCTTTCTTT.